The present entry profiles one TCR beta chain with its context. Its target is not known. This CDR3 is built from 12 residues. CDR1 and CDR2 (germline): SGHNT, YENEEA. After removal of 5 bases from V and 9 bases from J, the junction contained 5 bases not matched to a gene. This sample stems from a study of cytomegalovirus exposure and HLA in healthy donors. Study-wide points: In a later analysis, the majority of CMV-associated beta chains seemingly showed HLA restriction. Researchers reported in a later analysis that common viral pathogens appeared linked to several top clusters.

Use of 60 Vbeta and 13 Jbeta primers characterized the PCR. Measured with immunoSEQ multiplex PCR; TCRdb has only the in-frame clones, and not every one. The data contain 70,000 to 90,000 clones, about four fifths of them singletons. The chain couples TRBV11-3 to TRBJ1-1; 8 nucleotides agree with TRBD1. The sample comprised PBMCs. This sequence was found in a man aged 60 to 69 in good health and CMV-seronegative. CDR3 coding DNA: TGTGCCAGCAGCGCCGGGACAGGCCAAGCTTTCTTT. It specifies CASSAGTGQAFF.